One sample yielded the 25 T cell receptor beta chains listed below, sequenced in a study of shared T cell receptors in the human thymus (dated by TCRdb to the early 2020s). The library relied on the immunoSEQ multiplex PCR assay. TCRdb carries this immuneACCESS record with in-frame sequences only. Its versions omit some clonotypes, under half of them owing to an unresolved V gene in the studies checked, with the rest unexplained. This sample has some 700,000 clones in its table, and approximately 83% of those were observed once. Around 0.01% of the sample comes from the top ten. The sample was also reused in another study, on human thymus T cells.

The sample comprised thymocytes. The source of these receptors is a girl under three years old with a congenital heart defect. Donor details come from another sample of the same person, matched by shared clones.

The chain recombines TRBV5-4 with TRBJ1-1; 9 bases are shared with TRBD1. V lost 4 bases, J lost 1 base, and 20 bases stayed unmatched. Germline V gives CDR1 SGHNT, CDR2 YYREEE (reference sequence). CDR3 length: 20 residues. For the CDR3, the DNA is TGTGCCAGCAGCGTCGGAGTATGGGCGGGACAGGGTTTTCCGAACACTGAAGCTTTCTTT. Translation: CASSVGVWAGQGFPNTEAFF.

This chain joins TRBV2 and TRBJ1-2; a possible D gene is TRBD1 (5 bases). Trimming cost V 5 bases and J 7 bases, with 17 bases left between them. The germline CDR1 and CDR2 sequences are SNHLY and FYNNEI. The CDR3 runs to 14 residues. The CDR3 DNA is TGTGCCAGCAGTTCATCCAGGGTGACGGGTGGCTACACCTTC. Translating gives CASSSSRVTGGYTF.

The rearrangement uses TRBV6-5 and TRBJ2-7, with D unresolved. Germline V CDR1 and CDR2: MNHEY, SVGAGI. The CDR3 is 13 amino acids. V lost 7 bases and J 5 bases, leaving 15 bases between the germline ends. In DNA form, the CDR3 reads TGTGCCAGCACCGAAGCGCAGAACCACGAGCAGTACTTC. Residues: CASTEAQNHEQYF.

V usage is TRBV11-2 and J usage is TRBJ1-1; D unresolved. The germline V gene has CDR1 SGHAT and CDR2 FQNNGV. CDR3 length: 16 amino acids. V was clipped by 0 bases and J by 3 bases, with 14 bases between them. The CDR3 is CASSLDSRVWDTEAFF. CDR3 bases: TGTGCCAGCAGCTTAGATTCCCGGGTGTGGGACACTGAAGCTTTCTTT. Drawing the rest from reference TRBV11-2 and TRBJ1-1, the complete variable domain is EAGVAQSPRYKIIEKRQSVAFWCNPISGHATLYWYQQILGQGPKLLIQFQNNGVVDDSQLPKDRFSAERLKGVDSTLKIQPAKLEDSAVYLCASSLDSRVWDTEAFFGQGTRLTVV.

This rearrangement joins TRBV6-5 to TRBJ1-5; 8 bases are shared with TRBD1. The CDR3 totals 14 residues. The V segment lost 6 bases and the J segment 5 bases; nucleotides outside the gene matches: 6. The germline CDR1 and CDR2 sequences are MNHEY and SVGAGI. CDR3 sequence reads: CASRGTGAHQPQHF. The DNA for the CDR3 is TGTGCCAGCAGAGGGACAGGAGCGCATCAGCCCCAGCATTTT.

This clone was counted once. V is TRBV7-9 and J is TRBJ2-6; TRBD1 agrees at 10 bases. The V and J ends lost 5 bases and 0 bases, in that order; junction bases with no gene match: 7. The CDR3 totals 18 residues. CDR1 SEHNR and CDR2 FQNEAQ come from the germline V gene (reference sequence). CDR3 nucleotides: TGTGCCAGCAGCCTGCGACAGGGGGCTATCTCTGGGGCCAACGTCCTGACTTTC. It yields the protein CASSLRQGAISGANVLTF.

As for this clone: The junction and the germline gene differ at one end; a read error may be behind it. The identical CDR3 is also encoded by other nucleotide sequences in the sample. The CDR3 DNA sequence: TGTGCCATCGCACAAAATCTCAATTCACCTCTCCACTTT. Its protein is CAIAQNLNSPLHF. This chain uses TRBV10-3 with TRBJ1-6; D is uncertain. This CDR3 comprises 13 residues. Germline values: CDR1 ENHRY, CDR2 SYGVKD.

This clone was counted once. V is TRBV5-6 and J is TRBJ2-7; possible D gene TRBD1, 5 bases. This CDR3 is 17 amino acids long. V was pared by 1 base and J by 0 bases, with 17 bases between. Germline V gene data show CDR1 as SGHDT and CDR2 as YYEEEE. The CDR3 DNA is TGTGCCAGCAGCTTGTATGAAGACAGCCCTATCTCCTACGAGCAGTACTTC. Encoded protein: CASSLYEDSPISYEQYF.

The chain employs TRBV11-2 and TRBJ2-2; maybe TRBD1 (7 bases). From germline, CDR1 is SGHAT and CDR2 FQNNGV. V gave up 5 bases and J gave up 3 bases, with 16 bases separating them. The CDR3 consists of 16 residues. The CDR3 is CASSPGGGADTGELFF. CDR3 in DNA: TGTGCCAGCAGCCCAGGAGGGGGCGCGGACACCGGGGAGCTGTTTTTT.

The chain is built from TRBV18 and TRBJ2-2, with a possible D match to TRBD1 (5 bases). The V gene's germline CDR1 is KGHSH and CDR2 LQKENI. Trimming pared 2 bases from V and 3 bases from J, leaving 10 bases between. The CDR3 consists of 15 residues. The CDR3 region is CASSPNRSHTGELFF. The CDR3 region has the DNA TGTGCCAGCTCACCAAACAGGTCTCACACCGGGGAGCTGTTTTTT.

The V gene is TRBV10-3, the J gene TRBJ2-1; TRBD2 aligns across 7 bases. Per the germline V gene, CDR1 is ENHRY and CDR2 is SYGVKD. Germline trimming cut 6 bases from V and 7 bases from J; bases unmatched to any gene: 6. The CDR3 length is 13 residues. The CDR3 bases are TGTGCCATCAGGGCTAGCGGCGGGAATGAGCAGTTCTTC. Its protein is CAIRASGGNEQFF.

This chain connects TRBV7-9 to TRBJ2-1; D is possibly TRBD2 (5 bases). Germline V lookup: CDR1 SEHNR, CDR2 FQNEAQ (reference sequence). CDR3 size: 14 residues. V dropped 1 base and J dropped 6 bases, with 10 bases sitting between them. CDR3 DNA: TGTGCCAGCAGCTTAGAGCTGGGGAGCAATGAGCAGTTCTTC. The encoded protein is CASSLELGSNEQFF.

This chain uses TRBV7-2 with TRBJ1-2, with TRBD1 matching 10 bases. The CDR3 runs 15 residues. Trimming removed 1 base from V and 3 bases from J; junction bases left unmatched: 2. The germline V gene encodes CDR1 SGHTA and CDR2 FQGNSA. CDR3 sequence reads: CASSLVGTGDYGYTF. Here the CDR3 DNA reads TGTGCCAGCAGCTTAGTTGGGACAGGGGACTATGGCTACACCTTC.

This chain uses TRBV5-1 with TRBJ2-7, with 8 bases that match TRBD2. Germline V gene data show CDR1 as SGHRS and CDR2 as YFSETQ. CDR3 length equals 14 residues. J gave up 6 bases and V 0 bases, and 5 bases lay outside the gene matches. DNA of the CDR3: TGCGCCAGCAGCTTGGCCGGGGGGGTGGGCGAGCAGTACTTC. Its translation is CASSLAGGVGEQYF.

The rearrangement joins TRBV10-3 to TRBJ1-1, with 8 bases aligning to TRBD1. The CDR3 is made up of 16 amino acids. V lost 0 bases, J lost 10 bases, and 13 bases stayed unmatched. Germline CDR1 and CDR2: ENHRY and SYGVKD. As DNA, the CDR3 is TGTGCCATCAGTGAGTCCCCAGGGGGCGCGATTGGGGGAGCTTTCTTT. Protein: CAISESPGGAIGGAFF.

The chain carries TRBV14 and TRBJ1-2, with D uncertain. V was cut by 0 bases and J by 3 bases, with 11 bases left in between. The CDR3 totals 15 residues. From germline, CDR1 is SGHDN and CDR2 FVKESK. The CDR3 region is CASSQELADHYGYTF. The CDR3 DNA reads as TGTGCCAGCAGCCAAGAACTAGCCGACCACTATGGCTACACCTTC.

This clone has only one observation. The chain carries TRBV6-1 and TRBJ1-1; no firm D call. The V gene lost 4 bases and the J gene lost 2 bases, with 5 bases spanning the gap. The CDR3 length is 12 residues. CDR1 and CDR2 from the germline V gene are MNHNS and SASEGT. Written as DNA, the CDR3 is TGTGCCAGCAGTGTCAGTAACACTGAAGCTTTCTTT. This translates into CASSVSNTEAFF.

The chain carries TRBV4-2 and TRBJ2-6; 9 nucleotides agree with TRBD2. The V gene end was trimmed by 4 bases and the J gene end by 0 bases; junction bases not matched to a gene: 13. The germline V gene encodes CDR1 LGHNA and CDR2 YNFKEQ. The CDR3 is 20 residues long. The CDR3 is CASSLKIRLAARSGANVLTF. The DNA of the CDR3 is TGTGCCAGCAGCCTCAAGATACGACTAGCGGCCCGCTCTGGGGCCAACGTCCTGACTTTC.

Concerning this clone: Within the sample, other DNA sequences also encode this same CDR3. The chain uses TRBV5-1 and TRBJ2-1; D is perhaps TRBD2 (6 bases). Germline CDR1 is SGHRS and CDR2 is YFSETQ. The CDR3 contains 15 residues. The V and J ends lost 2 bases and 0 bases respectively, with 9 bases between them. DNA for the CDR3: TGCGCCAGCAGCTTCGGGGGAAGCTCCTACAATGAGCAGTTCTTC. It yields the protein CASSFGGSSYNEQFF.

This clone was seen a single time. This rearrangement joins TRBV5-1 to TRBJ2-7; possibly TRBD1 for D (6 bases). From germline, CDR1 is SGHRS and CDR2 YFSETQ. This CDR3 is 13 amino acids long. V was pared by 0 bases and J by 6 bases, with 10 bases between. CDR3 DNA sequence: TGCGCCAGCAGCTTGGGCAGGGGACGCGAGCAGTACTTC. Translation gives CASSLGRGREQYF.

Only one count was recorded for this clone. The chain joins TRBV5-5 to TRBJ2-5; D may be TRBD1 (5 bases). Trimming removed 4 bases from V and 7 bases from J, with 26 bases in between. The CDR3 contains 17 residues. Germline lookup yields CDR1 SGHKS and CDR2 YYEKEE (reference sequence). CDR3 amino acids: CASSPASGARCPGTQYF. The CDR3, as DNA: TGTGCCAGCAGCCCGGCAAGTGGGGCACGCTGCCCGGGGACCCAGTACTTC.

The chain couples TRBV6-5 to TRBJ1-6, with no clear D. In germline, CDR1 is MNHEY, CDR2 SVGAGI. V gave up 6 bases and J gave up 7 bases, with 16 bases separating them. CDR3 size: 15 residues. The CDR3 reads CASRRKTTGNSPLHF. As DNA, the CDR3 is TGTGCCAGCAGACGGAAGACAACGGGGAATTCACCCCTCCACTTT.

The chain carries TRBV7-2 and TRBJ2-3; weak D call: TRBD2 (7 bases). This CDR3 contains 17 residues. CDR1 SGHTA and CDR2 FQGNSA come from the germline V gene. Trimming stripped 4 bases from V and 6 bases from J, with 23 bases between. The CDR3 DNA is TGTGCCAGCAGCTGTCCCGGCGGGGGCTATCCCCCCGATACGCAGTATTTT. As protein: CASSCPGGGYPPDTQYF.

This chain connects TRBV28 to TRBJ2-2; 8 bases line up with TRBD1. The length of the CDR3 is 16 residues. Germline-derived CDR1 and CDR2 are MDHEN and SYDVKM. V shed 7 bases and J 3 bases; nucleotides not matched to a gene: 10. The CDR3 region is CASTEARTGHTGELFF. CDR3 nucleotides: TGTGCCAGCACCGAGGCCCGGACAGGGCACACCGGGGAGCTGTTTTTT.

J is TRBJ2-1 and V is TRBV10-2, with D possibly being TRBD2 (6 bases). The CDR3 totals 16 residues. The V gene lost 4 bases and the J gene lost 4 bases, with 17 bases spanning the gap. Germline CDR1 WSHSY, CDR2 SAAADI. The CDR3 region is CASSGEDYHAYNEQFF. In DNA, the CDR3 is TGCGCCAGCAGTGGGGAGGACTACCATGCATACAATGAGCAGTTCTTC.